This T cell receptor (beta chain) appears in the sequencing data of a study of cytomegalovirus exposure and HLA in healthy donors. Study results and limitations: In a later analysis, across HLA loci, associated TCR counts were highest for DRB1, lowest for HLA-C. In an earlier analysis, productive rearrangement rates for most beta V segments clustered near 87% or 30%. As a later analysis showed, several of the most significant clusters appeared to be linked to common viral pathogens.

Use of 60 Vbeta and 13 Jbeta primers characterized the PCR. Authors' methods: An analysis that came later counted 80 million or so unique TCR beta chains, some 11 million shared. TCRdb's copy holds only in-frame clones and misses some; the assay was immunoSEQ multiplex PCR. D and trimming were read from the DNA, whereas the V and J calls and clone size are those reported in that table. The sample lists approximately 130,000 clones; about four fifths were seen once. With regard to this clone: Its matching antigen is unknown.

CDR3 length: 14 amino acids. The germline CDR1 and CDR2 sequences are SNHLY and FYNNEI. Trimming left V 4 bases short and J 0 bases short, with 7 bases between. Material for sequencing was PBMCs. The rearrangement uses TRBV2 and TRBJ1-3; no clear D gene. This TCR was sampled from a man younger than 35 in good health and CMV-seronegative. The CDR3 region has the DNA TGTGCCAGCAGTGTCGGGAGCTCTGGAAACACCATATATTTT. It encodes CASSVGSSGNTIYF.